This record looks at one T cell receptor (beta chain) sequence and its context. The entry originates in a study of blood T cell repertoires in COVID-19. This CDR3 has 17 residues. The ends were cut back, 6 bases at V and 0 bases at J, with 15 bases in the middle. The germline V gene has CDR1 LNHDA and CDR2 SQIVND (reference sequence). Sequencing used immunoSEQ multiplex PCR; TCRdb keeps in-frame clones, though not all of them. Altogether roughly 55,000 clones are present, approximately 86% being singletons, with the ten largest covering over 9.5%. This TCR came from a man between 65 and 80 years old with active COVID-19. The sample comprised peripheral blood. V usage is TRBV19 and J usage is TRBJ1-6; D possibly corresponds to TRBD1 (5 bases). The CDR3 here is CASSPTRQSSYNSPLHF. In DNA, the CDR3 is TGTGCCAGTAGCCCGACCCGACAGAGCTCCTATAATTCACCCCTCCACTTT.